The clone carrying this T cell receptor beta chain was seen just once. Its antigen is not identified. Data came from immunoSEQ multiplex PCR; TCRdb stores just in-frame clones and leaves some out. There are roughly 150,000 clones in the sample; more than 85% occur only once, and around 2.3% lies in the top ten. The data originate from a study of T cell responses to AZD1222 COVID-19 vaccine. Regarding the study as a whole: Most donors were white British, females outnumbered males, and clonal diversity was possibly underestimated. CD4 TCRs linked to vaccination spanned spike, dominating at 160-218 and 743-854. Variant regions that are unmutated are reportedly the target of nearly half of spike-specific TCRs.

The clonotype originates from an adult in good health. This specimen was peripheral blood, taken on day 0 of AZD1222 vaccination.

The CDR3 spells CASSVLAGITDTQYF. The DNA of the CDR3 is TGTGCCAGCAGTGTGCTAGCGGGGATCACAGATACGCAGTATTTT. V is TRBV2 and J is TRBJ2-3, with 9 nucleotides matching TRBD2. The CDR3 is 15 residues long. The J segment lost 2 bases and the V segment lost 4 bases, leaving 4 bases of the junction unmatched. The germline CDR1 and CDR2 sequences are SNHLY and FYNNEI.